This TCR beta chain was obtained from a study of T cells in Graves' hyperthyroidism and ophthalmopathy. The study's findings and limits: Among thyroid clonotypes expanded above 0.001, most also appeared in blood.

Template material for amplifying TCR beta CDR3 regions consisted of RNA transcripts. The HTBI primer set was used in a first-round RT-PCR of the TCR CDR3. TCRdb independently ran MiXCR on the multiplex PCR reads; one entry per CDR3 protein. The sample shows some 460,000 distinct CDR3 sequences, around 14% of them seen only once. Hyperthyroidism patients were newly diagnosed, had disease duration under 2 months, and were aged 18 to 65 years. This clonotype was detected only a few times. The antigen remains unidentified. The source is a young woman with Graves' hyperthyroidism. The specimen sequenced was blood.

The CDR3 sequence: CASSERLPTPGSYNEQFF. The CDR3, as DNA: TGTGCCAGCAGTGAAAGACTACCGACTCCCGGGTCCTACAATGAGCAGTTCTTC. The chain uses TRBV6-1 and TRBJ2-1; maybe TRBD2 (5 bases). The CDR3 contains 18 residues. V was trimmed by 2 bases and J by 1 base, leaving 18 bases between them. Germline lookup yields CDR1 MNHNS and CDR2 SASEGT.